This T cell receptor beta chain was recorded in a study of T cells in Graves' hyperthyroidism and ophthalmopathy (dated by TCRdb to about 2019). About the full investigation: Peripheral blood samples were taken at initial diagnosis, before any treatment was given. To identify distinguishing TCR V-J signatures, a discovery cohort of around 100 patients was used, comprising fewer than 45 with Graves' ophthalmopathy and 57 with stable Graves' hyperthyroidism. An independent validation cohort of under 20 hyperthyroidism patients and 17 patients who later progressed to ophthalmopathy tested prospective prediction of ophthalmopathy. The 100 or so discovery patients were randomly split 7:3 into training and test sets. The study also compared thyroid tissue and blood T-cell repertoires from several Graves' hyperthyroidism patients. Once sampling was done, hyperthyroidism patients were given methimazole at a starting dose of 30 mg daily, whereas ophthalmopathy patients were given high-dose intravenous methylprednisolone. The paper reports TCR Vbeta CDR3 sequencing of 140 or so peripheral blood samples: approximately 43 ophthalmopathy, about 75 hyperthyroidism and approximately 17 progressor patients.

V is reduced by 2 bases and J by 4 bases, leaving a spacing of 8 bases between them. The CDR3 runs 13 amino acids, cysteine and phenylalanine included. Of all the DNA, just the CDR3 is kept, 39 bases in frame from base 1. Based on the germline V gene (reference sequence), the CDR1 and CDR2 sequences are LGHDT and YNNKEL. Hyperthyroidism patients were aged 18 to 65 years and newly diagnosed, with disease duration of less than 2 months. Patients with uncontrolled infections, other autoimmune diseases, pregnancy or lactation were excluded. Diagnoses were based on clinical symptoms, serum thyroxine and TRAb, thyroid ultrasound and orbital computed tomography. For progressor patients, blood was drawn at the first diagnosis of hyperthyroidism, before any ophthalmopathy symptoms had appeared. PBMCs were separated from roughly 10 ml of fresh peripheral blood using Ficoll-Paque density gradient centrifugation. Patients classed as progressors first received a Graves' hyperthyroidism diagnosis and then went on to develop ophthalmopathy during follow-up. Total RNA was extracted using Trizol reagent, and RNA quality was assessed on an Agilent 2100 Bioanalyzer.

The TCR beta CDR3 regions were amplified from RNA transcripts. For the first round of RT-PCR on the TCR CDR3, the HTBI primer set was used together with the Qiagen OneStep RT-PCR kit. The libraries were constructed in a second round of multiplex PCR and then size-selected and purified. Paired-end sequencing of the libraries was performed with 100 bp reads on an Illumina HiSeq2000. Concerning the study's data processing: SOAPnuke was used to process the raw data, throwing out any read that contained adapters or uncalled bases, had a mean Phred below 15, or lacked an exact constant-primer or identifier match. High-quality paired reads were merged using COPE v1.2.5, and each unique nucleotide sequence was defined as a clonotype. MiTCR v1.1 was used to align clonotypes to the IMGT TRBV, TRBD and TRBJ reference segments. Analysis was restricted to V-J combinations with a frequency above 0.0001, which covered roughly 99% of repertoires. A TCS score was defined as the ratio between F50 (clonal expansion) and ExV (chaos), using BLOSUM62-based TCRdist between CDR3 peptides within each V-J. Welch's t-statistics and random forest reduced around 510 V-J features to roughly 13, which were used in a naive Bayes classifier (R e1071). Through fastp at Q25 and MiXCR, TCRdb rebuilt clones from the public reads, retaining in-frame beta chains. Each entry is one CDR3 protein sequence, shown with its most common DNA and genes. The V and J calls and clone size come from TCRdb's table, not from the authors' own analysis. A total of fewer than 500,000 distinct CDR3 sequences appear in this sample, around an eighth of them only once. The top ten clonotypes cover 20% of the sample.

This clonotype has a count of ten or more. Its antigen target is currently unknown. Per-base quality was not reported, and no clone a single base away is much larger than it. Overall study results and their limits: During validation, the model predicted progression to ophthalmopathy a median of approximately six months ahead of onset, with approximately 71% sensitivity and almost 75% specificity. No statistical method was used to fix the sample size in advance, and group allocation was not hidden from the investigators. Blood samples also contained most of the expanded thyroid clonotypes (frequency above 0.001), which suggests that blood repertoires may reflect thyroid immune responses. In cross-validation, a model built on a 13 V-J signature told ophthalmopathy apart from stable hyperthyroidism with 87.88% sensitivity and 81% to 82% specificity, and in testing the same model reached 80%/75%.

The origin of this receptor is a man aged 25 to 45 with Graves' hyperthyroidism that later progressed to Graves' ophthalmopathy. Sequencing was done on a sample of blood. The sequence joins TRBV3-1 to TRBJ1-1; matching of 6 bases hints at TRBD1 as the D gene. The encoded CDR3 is CASSQKGGTEAFF. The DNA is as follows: TGTGCCAGCAGCCAAAAAGGGGGCACTGAAGCTTTCTTT.